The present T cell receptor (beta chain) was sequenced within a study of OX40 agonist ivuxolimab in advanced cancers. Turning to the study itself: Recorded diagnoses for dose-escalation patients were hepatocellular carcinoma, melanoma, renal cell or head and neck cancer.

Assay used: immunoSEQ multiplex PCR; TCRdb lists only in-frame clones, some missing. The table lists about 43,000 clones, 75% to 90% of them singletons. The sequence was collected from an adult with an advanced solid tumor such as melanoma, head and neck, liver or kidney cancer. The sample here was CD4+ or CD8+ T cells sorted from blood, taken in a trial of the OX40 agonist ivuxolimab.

The CDR3 loop is CASSSELSYGYTF. DNA for the CDR3: TGTGCCAGCAGTTCGGAGCTTTCCTATGGCTACACCTTC. This rearrangement joins TRBV28 to TRBJ1-2; the D is unclear. V was pared by 4 bases and J by 4 bases, with 10 bases between. The CDR3 has 13 residues. Per germline, CDR1 MDHEN and CDR2 SYDVKM.